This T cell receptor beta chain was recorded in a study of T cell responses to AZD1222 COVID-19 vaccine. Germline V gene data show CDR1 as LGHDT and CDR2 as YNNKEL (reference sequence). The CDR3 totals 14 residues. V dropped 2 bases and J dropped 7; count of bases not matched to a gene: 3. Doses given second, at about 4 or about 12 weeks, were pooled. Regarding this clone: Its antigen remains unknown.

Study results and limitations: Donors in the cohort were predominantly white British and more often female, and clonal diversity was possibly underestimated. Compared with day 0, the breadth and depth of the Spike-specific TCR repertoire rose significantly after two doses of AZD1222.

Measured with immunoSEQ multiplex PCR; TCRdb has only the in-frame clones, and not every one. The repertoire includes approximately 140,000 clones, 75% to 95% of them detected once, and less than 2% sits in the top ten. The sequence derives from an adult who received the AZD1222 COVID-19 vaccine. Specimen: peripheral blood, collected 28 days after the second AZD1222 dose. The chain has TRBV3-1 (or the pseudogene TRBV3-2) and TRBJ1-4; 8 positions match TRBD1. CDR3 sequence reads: CASSQTGGGEKLFF. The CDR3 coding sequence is TGTGCCAGCAGCCAAACAGGGGGGGGTGAAAAACTGTTTTTT.